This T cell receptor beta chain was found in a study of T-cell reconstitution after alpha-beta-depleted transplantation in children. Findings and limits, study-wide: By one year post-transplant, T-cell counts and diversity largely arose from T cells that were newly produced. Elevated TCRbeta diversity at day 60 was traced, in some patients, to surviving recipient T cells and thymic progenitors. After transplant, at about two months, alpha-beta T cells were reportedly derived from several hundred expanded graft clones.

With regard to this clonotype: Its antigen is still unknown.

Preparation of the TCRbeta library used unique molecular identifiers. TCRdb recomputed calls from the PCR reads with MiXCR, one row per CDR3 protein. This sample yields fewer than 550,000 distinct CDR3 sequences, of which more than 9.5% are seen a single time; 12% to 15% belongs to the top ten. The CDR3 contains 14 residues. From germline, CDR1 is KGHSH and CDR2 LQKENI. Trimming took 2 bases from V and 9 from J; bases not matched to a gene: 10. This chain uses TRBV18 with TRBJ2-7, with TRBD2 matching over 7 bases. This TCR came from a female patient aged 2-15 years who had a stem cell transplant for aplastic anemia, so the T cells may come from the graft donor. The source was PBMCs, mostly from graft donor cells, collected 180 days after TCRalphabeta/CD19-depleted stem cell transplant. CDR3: CASSPGSGRERQYF. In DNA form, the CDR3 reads TGTGCCAGCTCACCAGGGTCCGGGCGGGAGAGGCAGTACTTC.